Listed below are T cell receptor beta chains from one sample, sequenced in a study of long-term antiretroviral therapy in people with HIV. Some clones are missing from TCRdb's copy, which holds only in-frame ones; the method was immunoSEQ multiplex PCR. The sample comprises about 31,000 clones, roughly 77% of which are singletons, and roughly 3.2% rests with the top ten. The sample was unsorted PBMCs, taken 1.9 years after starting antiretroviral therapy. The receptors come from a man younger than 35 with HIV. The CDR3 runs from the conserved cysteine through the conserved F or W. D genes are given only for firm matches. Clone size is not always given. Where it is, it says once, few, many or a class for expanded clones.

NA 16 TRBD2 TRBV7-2 CASSVKAGGITYEQYF
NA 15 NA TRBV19 CASSIDNPLNYGYTF
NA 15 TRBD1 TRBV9 CASSAEDRGGYEQYF
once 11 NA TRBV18 CASSPGDGAFF
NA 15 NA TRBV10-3 CAISESGASNEKLFF
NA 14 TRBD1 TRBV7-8 CASSQGTGTSPLHF
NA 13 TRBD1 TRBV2 CASMRDRNTEAFF
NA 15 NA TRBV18 CASSPQSTRQETQYF
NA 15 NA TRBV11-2 CASSLGISSGNTIYF
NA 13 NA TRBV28 CASSLRGSYGYTF
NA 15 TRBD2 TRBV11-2 CASRPPGLATDTQYF
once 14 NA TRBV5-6 CASSLARQRYGYTF
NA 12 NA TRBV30 CAWIPRVSEAFF
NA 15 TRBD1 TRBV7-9 CASSSGQGAGDTQYF
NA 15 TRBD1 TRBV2 CASSLDRGRGYEQYF
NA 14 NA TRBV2 CASSGAAGNEKLFF
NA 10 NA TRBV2 CASYNEKLFF
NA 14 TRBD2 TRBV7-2 CASSFSGGVSEQFF
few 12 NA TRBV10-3 CASQDRGYGYTF